The present T cell receptor beta chain was sequenced within a study of breast tumors, draining lymph nodes, adjacent tissues. In the case of this clonotype: The antigen is unknown. Relative to the germline gene, one junction end is altered; a read error may explain this.

MiXCR, run by TCRdb on the multiplex PCR reads, gives a single entry per CDR3 protein. Among tens of thousands of distinct CDR3 sequences listed, approximately 70% were seen once. Findings and caveats of the study: Compared with lymph nodes, tumors were less diverse; compared with nontumor tissue, more.

Germline V lookup: CDR1 SGHVS, CDR2 FNYEAQ. The CDR3 has 13 amino acids. The sample comprised tumor-adjacent breast tissue. This TCR came from a female donor with breast cancer. Some clones in this sample may be carry-over from other donors' samples. The chain couples TRBV7-6 to TRBJ2-5; D possibly corresponds to TRBD2 (6 bases). The DNA for the CDR3 is TGTGCCGGCAGCCAGGGCGGGAAAGAGACCCAGTACTTC. Protein: CAGSQGGKETQYF.